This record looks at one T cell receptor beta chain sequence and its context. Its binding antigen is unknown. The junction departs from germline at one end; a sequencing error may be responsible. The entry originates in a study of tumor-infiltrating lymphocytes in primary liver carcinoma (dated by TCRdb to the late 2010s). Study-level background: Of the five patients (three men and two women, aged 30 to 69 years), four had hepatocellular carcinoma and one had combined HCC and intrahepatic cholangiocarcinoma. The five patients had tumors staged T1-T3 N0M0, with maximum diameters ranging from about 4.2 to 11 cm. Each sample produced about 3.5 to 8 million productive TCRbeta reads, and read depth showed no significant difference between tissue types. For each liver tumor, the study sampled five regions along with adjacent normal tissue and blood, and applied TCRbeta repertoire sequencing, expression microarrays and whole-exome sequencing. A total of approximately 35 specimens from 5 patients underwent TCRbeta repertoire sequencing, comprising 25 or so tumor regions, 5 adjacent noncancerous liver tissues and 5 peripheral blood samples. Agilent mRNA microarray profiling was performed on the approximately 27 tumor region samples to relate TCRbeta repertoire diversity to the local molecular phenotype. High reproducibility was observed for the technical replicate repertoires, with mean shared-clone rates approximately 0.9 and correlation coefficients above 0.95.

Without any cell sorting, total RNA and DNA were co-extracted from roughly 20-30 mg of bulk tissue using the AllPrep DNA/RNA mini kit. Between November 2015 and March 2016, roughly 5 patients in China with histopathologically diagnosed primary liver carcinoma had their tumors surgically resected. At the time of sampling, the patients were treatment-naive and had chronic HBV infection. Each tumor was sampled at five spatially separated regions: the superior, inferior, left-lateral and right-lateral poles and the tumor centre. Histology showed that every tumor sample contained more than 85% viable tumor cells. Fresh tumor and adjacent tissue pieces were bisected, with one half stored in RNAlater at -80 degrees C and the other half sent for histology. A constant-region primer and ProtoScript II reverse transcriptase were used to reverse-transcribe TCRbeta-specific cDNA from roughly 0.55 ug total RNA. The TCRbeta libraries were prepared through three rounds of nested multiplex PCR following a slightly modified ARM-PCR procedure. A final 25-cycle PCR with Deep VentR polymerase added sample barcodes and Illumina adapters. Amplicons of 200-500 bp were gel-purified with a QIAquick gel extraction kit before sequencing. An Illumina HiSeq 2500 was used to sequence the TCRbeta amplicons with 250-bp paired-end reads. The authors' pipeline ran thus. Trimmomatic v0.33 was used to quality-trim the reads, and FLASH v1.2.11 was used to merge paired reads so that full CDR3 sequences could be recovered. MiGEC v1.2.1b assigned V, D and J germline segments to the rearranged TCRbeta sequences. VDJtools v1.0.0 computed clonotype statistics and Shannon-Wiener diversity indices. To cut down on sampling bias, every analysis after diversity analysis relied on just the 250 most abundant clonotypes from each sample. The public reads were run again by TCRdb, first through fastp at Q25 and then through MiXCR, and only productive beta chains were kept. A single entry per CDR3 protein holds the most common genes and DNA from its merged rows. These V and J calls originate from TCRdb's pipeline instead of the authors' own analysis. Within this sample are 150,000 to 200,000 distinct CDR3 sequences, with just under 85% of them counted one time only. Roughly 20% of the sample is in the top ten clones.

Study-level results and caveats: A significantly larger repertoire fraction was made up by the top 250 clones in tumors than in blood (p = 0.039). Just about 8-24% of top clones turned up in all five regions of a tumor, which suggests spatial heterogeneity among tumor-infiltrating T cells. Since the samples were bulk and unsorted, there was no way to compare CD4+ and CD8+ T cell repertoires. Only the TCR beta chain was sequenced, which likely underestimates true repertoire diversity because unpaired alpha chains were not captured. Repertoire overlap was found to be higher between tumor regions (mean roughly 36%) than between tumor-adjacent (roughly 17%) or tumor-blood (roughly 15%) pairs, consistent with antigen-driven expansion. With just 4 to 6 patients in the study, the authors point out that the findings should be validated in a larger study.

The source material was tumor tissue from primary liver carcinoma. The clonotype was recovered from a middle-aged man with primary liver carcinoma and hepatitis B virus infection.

This receptor has the CDR3 CASSKGQGQNQPQHF. The DNA sequence reads TGTGCCAGCAGTAAAGGGCAGGGCCAAAATCAGCCCCAACATTTT. The sequence is built from TRBV6-1 and TRBJ1-5; the D segment could be TRBD1, given 5 matching bases. The CDR3 runs 15 residues from the cysteine to the phenylalanine. Solely the CDR3 DNA is kept, with 45 bases framed from the first base. The germline V gene sets CDR1 to MNHNS and CDR2 to SASEGT.